Listed below are T cell receptor beta chains from one sample, sequenced in a study of cytomegalovirus exposure and HLA in healthy donors. Profiled with immunoSEQ multiplex PCR; TCRdb holds only in-frame clones, not every one. The sample carries 180,000 or so clones, about 80% recorded once. Specimen: PBMCs. The receptors were gathered from a man aged 45-65 years in good health and CMV-seropositive. Both conserved end residues are part of each CDR3. D genes are given only for firm matches. Expanded clones are given a class, and other clones once, few, many or no size at all.

cdr3_aa: CASSLSAGPYEQYF; cdr3_nt: TGTGCCAGCAGCTTAAGCGCAGGTCCCTACGAGCAGTACTTC; clone_size: few; d_call: .; v_call: TRBV7-3; j_call: TRBJ2-7
cdr3_aa: CASTLRGPGELFF; cdr3_nt: TGTGCCAGCACCCTGAGGGGGCCCGGGGAGCTGTTTTTT; clone_size: .; d_call: TRBD1; v_call: TRBV6-6; j_call: TRBJ2-2
cdr3_aa: CASRQQYSSTDTQYF; cdr3_nt: TGTGCCAGCAGGCAACAGTATTCTTCCACAGATACGCAGTATTTT; clone_size: few; d_call: .; v_call: TRBV28; j_call: TRBJ2-3
cdr3_aa: CASSLGARGPSSEQFF; cdr3_nt: TGTGCCAGCAGCTTGGGGGCCCGGGGTCCCTCCTCCGAGCAGTTCTTC; clone_size: .; d_call: .; v_call: TRBV2; j_call: TRBJ2-1
cdr3_aa: CASSARDNEQFF; cdr3_nt: TGCGCCAGCAGCGCGAGGGACAATGAGCAGTTCTTC; clone_size: .; d_call: .; v_call: TRBV5-1; j_call: TRBJ2-1
cdr3_aa: CASSYRSGTGDGYTF; cdr3_nt: TGTGCCAGCAGCTACCGATCGGGGACAGGGGATGGCTACACCTTC; clone_size: .; d_call: TRBD1; v_call: TRBV7-9; j_call: TRBJ1-2
cdr3_aa: CASSYGGDGDTQYF; cdr3_nt: TGTGCCAGCAGTTACGGCGGAGACGGAGATACGCAGTATTTT; clone_size: few; d_call: .; v_call: TRBV6-9; j_call: TRBJ2-3
cdr3_aa: CASRSLTGKDGYTF; cdr3_nt: TGTGCCAGCAGATCCCTGACAGGGAAGGATGGCTACACCTTC; clone_size: .; d_call: TRBD1; v_call: TRBV6-5; j_call: TRBJ1-2
cdr3_aa: CASSHGAGGSNYGYTF; cdr3_nt: TGTGCCAGCAGCCACGGGGCTGGAGGGTCTAACTATGGCTACACCTTC; clone_size: .; d_call: .; v_call: TRBV4-2; j_call: TRBJ1-2
cdr3_aa: CASSLIIGFHGYTF; cdr3_nt: TGTGCCAGCAGCTTAATAATCGGTTTCCATGGCTACACCTTC; clone_size: .; d_call: .; v_call: TRBV7-8; j_call: TRBJ1-2
cdr3_aa: CASSSPGTGRNEQFF; cdr3_nt: TGTGCCAGCAGCTCTCCCGGGACAGGGCGGAATGAGCAGTTCTTC; clone_size: .; d_call: TRBD1; v_call: TRBV7-9; j_call: TRBJ2-1
cdr3_aa: CASSLFGGSSTDTQYF; cdr3_nt: TGTGCCAGCAGCTTATTTGGCGGGAGTAGCACAGATACGCAGTATTTT; clone_size: .; d_call: TRBD2; v_call: TRBV5-6; j_call: TRBJ2-3
cdr3_aa: CASSQTQGAYNSPLHF; cdr3_nt: TGTGCCAGCAGCCAAACACAGGGGGCGTATAATTCACCCCTCCACTTT; clone_size: .; d_call: TRBD1; v_call: TRBV5-5; j_call: TRBJ1-6
cdr3_aa: CASSLVGRGVTDTQYF; cdr3_nt: TGTGCCAGCAGCTTAGTGGGGCGGGGCGTTACAGATACGCAGTATTTT; clone_size: .; d_call: .; v_call: TRBV7-8; j_call: TRBJ2-3
cdr3_aa: CASSLDIRFSFTGTLHF; cdr3_nt: TGCGCCAGCAGTCTCGACATCCGGTTTTCATTCACCGGAACCCTCCACTTT; clone_size: .; d_call: .; v_call: TRBV4-1; j_call: TRBJ1-6
cdr3_aa: CASSESMLIVF; cdr3_nt: TGTGCCAGCAGTGAATCTATGCTAATAGTTTTT; clone_size: .; d_call: .; v_call: TRBV2; j_call: TRBJ1-4
cdr3_aa: CASRPLRTTTDMQYF; cdr3_nt: TGTGCCAGCAGGCCCCTCCGGACTACCACAGATATGCAGTATTTT; clone_size: .; d_call: .; v_call: TRBV9; j_call: TRBJ2-3
cdr3_aa: CASSLRGAGGPSQETQYF; cdr3_nt: TGTGCCAGCAGCTTGAGGGGAGCGGGGGGGCCTTCTCAAGAGACCCAGTACTTC; clone_size: .; d_call: TRBD2; v_call: TRBV7-3; j_call: TRBJ2-5
cdr3_aa: CASSQDIEEKLFF; cdr3_nt: TGCGCCAGCAGCCAAGATATAGAAGAAAAACTGTTTTTT; clone_size: .; d_call: .; v_call: TRBV4-3; j_call: TRBJ1-4
cdr3_aa: CASSARGDSYNEQFF; cdr3_nt: TGTGCCAGCAGCGCGAGAGGAGACTCCTACAATGAGCAGTTCTTC; clone_size: .; d_call: .; v_call: TRBV9; j_call: TRBJ2-1
cdr3_aa: CASSPPRAGTDTQYF; cdr3_nt: TGTGCCAGCAGCCCCCCACGTGCGGGTACAGATACGCAGTATTTT; clone_size: few; d_call: .; v_call: TRBV7-8; j_call: TRBJ2-3
cdr3_aa: CASRRDLRISGQPQHF; cdr3_nt: TGTGCCAGCAGAAGGGACTTGCGAATCTCCGGGCAGCCCCAGCATTTT; clone_size: .; d_call: .; v_call: TRBV28; j_call: TRBJ1-5
cdr3_aa: CASSLKPRVKGGYTF; cdr3_nt: TGCGCCAGCAGCTTGAAACCCAGGGTGAAGGGTGGCTACACCTTC; clone_size: .; d_call: .; v_call: TRBV5-1; j_call: TRBJ1-2
cdr3_aa: CASSVALAGATGPGELFF; cdr3_nt: TGTGCCAGCAGCGTAGCTTTAGCGGGGGCCACGGGTCCCGGGGAGCTGTTTTTT; clone_size: .; d_call: TRBD2; v_call: TRBV9; j_call: TRBJ2-2
cdr3_aa: CASSSDRTAYEQYF; cdr3_nt: TGCGCCAGCAGCTCCGACAGGACTGCCTACGAGCAGTACTTC; clone_size: .; d_call: .; v_call: TRBV5-1; j_call: TRBJ2-7
cdr3_aa: CASSSTEETYNEQFF; cdr3_nt: TGTGCCAGCAGCTCCACCGAGGAGACCTACAATGAGCAGTTCTTC; clone_size: .; d_call: .; v_call: TRBV6-4; j_call: TRBJ2-1
cdr3_aa: CASSRPGQNSPLHF; cdr3_nt: TGTGCCAGCAGTAGGCCAGGGCAAAATTCACCCCTCCACTTT; clone_size: .; d_call: .; v_call: TRBV6-5; j_call: TRBJ1-6
cdr3_aa: CASSPTGGYTDTQYF; cdr3_nt: TGTGCCAGCAGTCCAACAGGGGGGTACACAGATACGCAGTATTTT; clone_size: few; d_call: TRBD1; v_call: TRBV28; j_call: TRBJ2-3
cdr3_aa: CASSLWTGGVAEAFF; cdr3_nt: TGTGCCAGCAGCCTATGGACAGGGGGCGTCGCTGAAGCTTTCTTT; clone_size: .; d_call: TRBD1; v_call: TRBV7-9; j_call: TRBJ1-1
cdr3_aa: CASRPTGINQPQHF; cdr3_nt: TGTGCCAGTAGACCGACAGGGATCAATCAGCCCCAGCATTTT; clone_size: few; d_call: TRBD1; v_call: TRBV19; j_call: TRBJ1-5
cdr3_aa: CASSPPEQGFGDGYTF; cdr3_nt: TGTGCCAGCTCACCACCGGAGCAGGGGTTCGGGGATGGCTACACCTTC; clone_size: .; d_call: .; v_call: TRBV18; j_call: TRBJ1-2
cdr3_aa: CASSHRGSYGYTF; cdr3_nt: TGTGCCAGCAGCCACAGGGGTAGCTATGGCTACACCTTC; clone_size: .; d_call: .; v_call: TRBV16; j_call: TRBJ1-2
cdr3_aa: CASSEERGNYNEQFF; cdr3_nt: TGCGCCAGCAGTGAGGAGCGGGGGAACTACAATGAGCAGTTCTTC; clone_size: .; d_call: TRBD2; v_call: TRBV10-1; j_call: TRBJ2-1
cdr3_aa: CASSVGLAGGTDTQYF; cdr3_nt: TGTGCCAGCAGCGTAGGACTAGCGGGGGGGACAGATACGCAGTATTTT; clone_size: .; d_call: TRBD2; v_call: TRBV9; j_call: TRBJ2-3
cdr3_aa: CSASRAYEQYF; cdr3_nt: TGCAGTGCTAGCAGGGCCTACGAGCAGTACTTC; clone_size: .; d_call: .; v_call: TRBV20-1; j_call: TRBJ2-7
cdr3_aa: CASSLAPGDSGETQYF; cdr3_nt: TGTGCCAGCAGCTTAGCCCCCGGCGACTCAGGGGAGACCCAGTACTTC; clone_size: .; d_call: .; v_call: TRBV13; j_call: TRBJ2-5
cdr3_aa: CASSLSGGANTGELFF; cdr3_nt: TGTGCCAGCAGCCTTAGCGGGGGAGCGAACACCGGGGAGCTGTTTTTT; clone_size: .; d_call: TRBD2; v_call: TRBV7-3; j_call: TRBJ2-2
cdr3_aa: CSAGRGEAFF; cdr3_nt: TGCAGTGCGGGACGGGGGGAAGCTTTCTTT; clone_size: .; d_call: .; v_call: TRBV20-1; j_call: TRBJ1-1
cdr3_aa: CASSFSGDTAYEQYF; cdr3_nt: TGTGCCAGCAGTTTTAGTGGGGACACCGCCTACGAGCAGTACTTC; clone_size: .; d_call: .; v_call: TRBV27; j_call: TRBJ2-7
cdr3_aa: CASSFQGIYNSPLHF; cdr3_nt: TGTGCCAGCAGTTTCCAGGGGATCTATAATTCACCCCTCCACTTT; clone_size: .; d_call: .; v_call: TRBV2; j_call: TRBJ1-6
cdr3_aa: CASMGLAGGGRRETQYF; cdr3_nt: TGTGCCAGTATGGGACTAGCGGGGGGGGGCCGGAGAGAGACCCAGTACTTC; clone_size: .; d_call: TRBD2; v_call: TRBV19; j_call: TRBJ2-5
cdr3_aa: CASGLGTGSSQPQHF; cdr3_nt: TGTGCCAGCGGCTTAGGGACAGGTTCAAGTCAGCCCCAGCATTTT; clone_size: .; d_call: TRBD1; v_call: TRBV5-6; j_call: TRBJ1-5
cdr3_aa: CASSFRGGATDTQYF; cdr3_nt: TGTGCCAGCAGCTTCCGCGGGGGGGCAACCGATACGCAGTATTTT; clone_size: few; d_call: TRBD2; v_call: TRBV7-2; j_call: TRBJ2-3
cdr3_aa: CASSYSVTGSFEQYF; cdr3_nt: TGTGCCAGCAGTTACTCAGTGACAGGGAGTTTCGAGCAGTACTTC; clone_size: .; d_call: TRBD1; v_call: TRBV6-6; j_call: TRBJ2-7
cdr3_aa: CASSSRDSPYEQYF; cdr3_nt: TGTGCCAGCAGCTCCCGGGACTCCCCCTACGAGCAGTACTTC; clone_size: .; d_call: .; v_call: TRBV7-2; j_call: TRBJ2-7
cdr3_aa: CASSTLVRDIRLGNTIYF; cdr3_nt: TGTGCCAGCAGTACGCTAGTCCGCGATATACGACTTGGAAACACCATATATTTT; clone_size: .; d_call: .; v_call: TRBV7-9; j_call: TRBJ1-3
cdr3_aa: CASSDVQGTEQFF; cdr3_nt: TGTGCCAGCAGTGACGTCCAGGGGACTGAGCAGTTCTTC; clone_size: .; d_call: .; v_call: TRBV25-1; j_call: TRBJ2-1
cdr3_aa: CASSANRGPYNEQFF; cdr3_nt: TGTGCCAGCAGCGCTAACAGGGGGCCCTACAATGAGCAGTTCTTC; clone_size: .; d_call: TRBD1; v_call: TRBV13; j_call: TRBJ2-1
cdr3_aa: CASSRQGSNQPQHF; cdr3_nt: TGTGCCAGCAGCCGACAGGGATCCAATCAGCCCCAGCATTTT; clone_size: .; d_call: TRBD1; v_call: TRBV7-9; j_call: TRBJ1-5
cdr3_aa: CASRRRQGTNTGELFF; cdr3_nt: TGTGCCAGCAGGCGACGGCAGGGAACGAACACCGGGGAGCTGTTTTTT; clone_size: .; d_call: .; v_call: TRBV28; j_call: TRBJ2-2
cdr3_aa: CATSPDSFGYTF; cdr3_nt: TGTGCCACTTCACCTGACAGCTTCGGCTACACCTTC; clone_size: .; d_call: .; v_call: TRBV2; j_call: TRBJ1-2
cdr3_aa: CSAETGYGANVLTF; cdr3_nt: TGCAGCGCCGAGACAGGGTACGGGGCCAACGTCCTGACTTTC; clone_size: .; d_call: TRBD1; v_call: TRBV29-1; j_call: TRBJ2-6
cdr3_aa: CASSTGLQSTTNEKLFF; cdr3_nt: TGCGCCAGCAGTACGGGACTCCAATCTACAACTAATGAAAAACTGTTTTTT; clone_size: .; d_call: .; v_call: TRBV5-1; j_call: TRBJ1-4
cdr3_aa: CASSLKEEGQPQHF; cdr3_nt: TGTGCCAGCAGCCTAAAAGAGGAGGGTCAGCCCCAGCATTTT; clone_size: .; d_call: .; v_call: TRBV28; j_call: TRBJ1-5
cdr3_aa: CASSSGTGGNEKLFF; cdr3_nt: TGTGCCAGCAGCTCCGGGACAGGGGGCAATGAAAAACTGTTTTTT; clone_size: .; d_call: TRBD1; v_call: TRBV7-2; j_call: TRBJ1-4
cdr3_aa: CSAYSGETQYF; cdr3_nt: TGCAGTGCTTACAGTGGAGAGACCCAGTACTTC; clone_size: .; d_call: .; v_call: TRBV20-1; j_call: TRBJ2-5
cdr3_aa: CAAGEAVRNTEAFF; cdr3_nt: TGTGCCGCAGGCGAAGCGGTCCGGAACACTGAAGCTTTCTTT; clone_size: .; d_call: .; v_call: TRBV6-5; j_call: TRBJ1-1
cdr3_aa: CASSPYISEGYTF; cdr3_nt: TGTGCCAGCAGCCCATACATATCAGAAGGCTACACCTTC; clone_size: few; d_call: .; v_call: TRBV7-2; j_call: TRBJ1-2
cdr3_aa: CASSPLSGSGELFF; cdr3_nt: TGTGCCAGCAGTCCCCTAAGCGGGAGCGGGGAGCTGTTTTTT; clone_size: .; d_call: TRBD2; v_call: TRBV6-1; j_call: TRBJ2-2